The clone carrying this T cell receptor (beta chain) was picked up many times. Its specificity is unknown. The data were obtained in a study of beta chain features in type 1 diabetes. Study-wide findings and caveats: In patients and controls equally, PCR might favor templates that are shorter.

CDR3 length equals 14 residues. The V gene lost 7 bases and the J gene lost 1 base, with 14 bases spanning the gap. Germline V CDR1 and CDR2: GTSNPN, SVGIG (reference sequence). Reverse transcription of all isolated RNA meant that expressed TCRB transcripts were sequenced. The data were produced by immunoSEQ multiplex PCR, yet TCRdb's version contains in-frame clones alone and is incomplete. The table has 400,000 to 450,000 clones, more than 11% seen once; the top ten hold under 0.04%. Sorted populations were all over 98% pure. This receptor was taken from a man between 25 and 39 years old in good health. The chain carries TRBV30 and TRBJ2-1, with D possibly TRBD1 on 5 matching bases. The specimen was naive CD4+ T cells from blood. The CDR3: CASSQGQSYNEQFF. The DNA for the CDR3 is TGTGCCTCCTCTCAGGGTCAGTCCTACAATGAGCAGTTCTTC.